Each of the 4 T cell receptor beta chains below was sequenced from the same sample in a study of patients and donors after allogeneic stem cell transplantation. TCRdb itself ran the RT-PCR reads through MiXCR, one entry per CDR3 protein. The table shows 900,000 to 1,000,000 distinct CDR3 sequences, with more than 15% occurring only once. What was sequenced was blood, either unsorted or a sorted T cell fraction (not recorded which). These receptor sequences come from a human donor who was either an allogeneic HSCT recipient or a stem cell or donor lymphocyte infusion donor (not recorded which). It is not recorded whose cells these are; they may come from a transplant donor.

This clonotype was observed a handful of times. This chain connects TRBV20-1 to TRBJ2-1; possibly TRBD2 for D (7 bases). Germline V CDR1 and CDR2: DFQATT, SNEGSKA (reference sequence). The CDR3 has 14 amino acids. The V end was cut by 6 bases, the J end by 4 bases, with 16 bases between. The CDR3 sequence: CSAERRGAYNEQFF. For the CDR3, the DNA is TGCAGTGCGGAGCGTCGGGGGGCTTACAATGAGCAGTTCTTC.

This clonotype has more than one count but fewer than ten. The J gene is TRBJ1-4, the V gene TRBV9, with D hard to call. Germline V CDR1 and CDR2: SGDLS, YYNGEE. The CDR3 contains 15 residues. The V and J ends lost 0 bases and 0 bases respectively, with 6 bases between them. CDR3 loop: CASSVGEPTNEKLFF. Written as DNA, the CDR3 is TGTGCCAGCAGCGTAGGGGAACCAACTAATGAAAAACTGTTTTTT.

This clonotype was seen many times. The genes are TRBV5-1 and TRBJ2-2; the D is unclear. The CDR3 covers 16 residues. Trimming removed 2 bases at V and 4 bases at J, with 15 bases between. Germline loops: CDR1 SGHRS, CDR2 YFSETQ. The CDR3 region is CASSFFRRVGTGELFF. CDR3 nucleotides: TGCGCCAGCAGCTTCTTCCGGCGTGTGGGCACCGGGGAGCTGTTTTTT.

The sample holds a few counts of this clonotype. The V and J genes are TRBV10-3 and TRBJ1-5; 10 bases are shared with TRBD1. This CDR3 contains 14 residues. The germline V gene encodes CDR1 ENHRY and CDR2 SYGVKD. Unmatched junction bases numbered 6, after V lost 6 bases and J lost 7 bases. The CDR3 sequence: CAISTGTGDQPQHF. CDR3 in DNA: TGTGCCATCAGCACCGGGACAGGGGACCAGCCCCAGCATTTT.